This T cell receptor beta chain was captured by sequencing in a study of cytomegalovirus exposure and HLA in healthy donors. Overall study: Earlier, 100 million or so unique TCR beta sequences were recovered from approximately 200 million T cells by an analysis. Among approximately 390 genotyped donors, more than 65% fell in the Caucasian-associated ancestry cluster.

The CDR3 covers 14 residues. Germline V lookup: CDR1 SNHLY, CDR2 FYNNEI. Trimming removed 9 bases from V and 2 bases from J; junction bases left unmatched: 8. In the case of this clone: Its antigen is currently unknown.

The PCR made use of 60 Vbeta and 13 Jbeta primers. Clones were read by immunoSEQ multiplex PCR, and TCRdb kept only the in-frame ones, dropping some. The table lists 120,000 or so clones, roughly 80% of them singletons. Overall study findings and caveats: TCR beta V- and J-gene trimming, according to a later analysis, was linked to a missense DCLRE1C variant. The listing of about 150 TCR beta chains classed them as cytomegalovirus-associated.

The sequence was obtained from a man between 18 and 35 years old in good health and CMV-seropositive. The sequenced sample consisted of PBMCs. This chain links TRBV2 with TRBJ2-3; 7 positions agree with TRBD2. CDR3 residues: CASWAGVITDTQYF. In nucleotides, the CDR3 is TGTGCCAGTTGGGCGGGGGTTATCACAGATACGCAGTATTTT.